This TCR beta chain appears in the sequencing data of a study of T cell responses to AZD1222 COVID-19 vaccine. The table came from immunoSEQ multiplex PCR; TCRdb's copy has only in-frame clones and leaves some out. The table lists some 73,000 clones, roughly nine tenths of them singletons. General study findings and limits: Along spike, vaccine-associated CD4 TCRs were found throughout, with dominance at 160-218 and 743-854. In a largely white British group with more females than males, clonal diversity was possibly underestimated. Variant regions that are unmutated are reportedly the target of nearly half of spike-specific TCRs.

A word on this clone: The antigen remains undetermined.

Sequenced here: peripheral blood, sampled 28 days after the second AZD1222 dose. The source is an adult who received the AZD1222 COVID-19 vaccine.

The CDR3 nucleotides read TGTGCCAGTAGTAATGGTAATCAAGAGACCCAGTACTTC. Protein: CASSNGNQETQYF. V and J are TRBV19 and TRBJ2-5; D gene uncertain. The V gene lost 4 bases and the J gene lost 2 bases, with 8 bases spanning the gap. This CDR3 is built from 13 residues. CDR1 is LNHDA and CDR2 is SQIVND in the germline V gene (reference sequence).